The sequence of this TCR beta chain was determined in a study of neurological immune-mediated disorders (dated by TCRdb to between 2019 and 2020). Background for the entire study: Among the 34 multiple sclerosis patients, relapsing-remitting MS accounted for some 30 and secondary progressive MS accounted for 3. Using UMI-based sequencing, the study compared peripheral blood TCR-beta repertoires from patients with HTLV-I-associated myelopathy (HAM/TSP), patients with multiple sclerosis, and healthy controls. The 95 to 120 TCR-beta libraries covered PBMC samples along with longitudinal samples, technical triplicates, and paired sorted CD4+ and CD8+ T-cell subsets. The cohort included about 70 subjects: some 14 with HAM/TSP, about 35 with multiple sclerosis, and approximately 20 healthy controls.

The CDR3 runs 14 residues from the cysteine to the phenylalanine. The DNA shown is the 42-base CDR3, in frame from base 1. V and J are trimmed by 7 bases and 6 bases, and the gene matches miss 8 bases of the junction. Libraries from unsorted PBMCs were made from 2 million PBMCs kept in RNAlater at -80 degrees C until RNA extraction. The multiple sclerosis patients were enrolled in a US clinical protocol that evaluated disease progression with magnetic resonance imaging. Peripheral blood was subjected to Ficoll-Hypaque density gradient centrifugation to isolate PBMCs, which were then cryopreserved in liquid nitrogen. cDNA was synthesized by template-switch 5'RACE using a primer carrying a 10-nucleotide random unique molecular identifier by which each TCR transcript was tagged. Every sequencing run covered 15-18 subjects and yielded more than 180 million TCR-beta sequences. The RNeasy kit was used to extract total RNA. The KAPA Real-time Library Amplification kit was used to amplify TCR-beta VDJ regions with primers targeting the TCR constant region and the 5'RACE anchor. Sample indexes and Illumina adaptors were added in a first PCR, and a second PCR then increased library yield. The roughly 650 bp TCR product was size-selected on a 2% E-gel SizeSelection system after Ampure bead purification. Library quality was checked on a Bioanalyzer, concentration was measured with Qubit, and libraries were quantified with the Kapa Library Quantification kit before pooling. An Illumina HiSeq 2500 was used to sequence the libraries paired-end at 2 x 150 bp. To increase sequence diversity, about 25-31% phiX was spiked into each library pool. Per the authors' processing: The UMI-based MiGEC pipeline processed quality-filtered reads and removed over 90% of raw TCR sequences during error correction. IMGT germline references were used for alignment of VDJ genes, and clonotypes were defined by a unique CDR3 amino acid sequence together with V-J genes. VDJtools evaluated clonal expansion, Shannon diversity and CDR3 relatedness (CalcPairwiseDistances, ClusterSamples); CLCbio workbench built phylogenetic trees. Expanded clones were defined as having at least 8 unique UMIs, based on coefficient-of-variation modelling across technical triplicates. TCRdb handled the public reads itself, with Q25 trimming in fastp and clone calling in MiXCR, and kept productive beta chains. Rows matching on CDR3 protein sequence are summarized as one entry with the most common DNA and genes. These V and J calls derive from TCRdb rather than the authors' analysis. This sample gives just under 60,000 distinct CDR3 sequences in total; roughly 2.5% of them show up just once. Less than 3.5% of the sample goes to the ten largest clones.

Broad study findings and their caveats: No association of the MS cluster with clinical or MRI features was observed, and the need for larger cohorts was stated by the authors. Repertoires from 18 of 34 MS patients were grouped by phylogenetic analysis into a cluster of related CDR3 sequences, suggesting a possible repertoire-level signature. No identical CDR3 amino acid sequences were found to be shared among expanded clones across subjects, suggesting that TCR-beta repertoires were private in all groups. TCR clonal expansion was highest in HAM/TSP patients and lowest in MS patients, with MS patients falling below even healthy controls.

This clonotype was counted many times. What antigen it recognizes has not been identified. Nothing much larger sits one base from this clone, and base qualities are not available. Material for sequencing was PBMCs. This clonotype originated in a man aged 45-65 years with multiple sclerosis. The V gene is TRBV12-3 or TRBV12-4 and the J gene is TRBJ2-1, and TRBD1 aligns with 8 junction nucleotides. In nucleotide form, the sequence is TGTGCCAGCACCCGGTTCAGGGGGCCCAATGAGCAGTTCTTC. The encoded protein is CASTRFRGPNEQFF.